This TCR beta chain was captured by sequencing in a study of CD8 T cells in ankylosing spondylitis (dated by TCRdb to the late 2010s). General notes on the study: To find TCR variants linked to disease, the study profiled T cell receptor beta repertoires in ankylosing spondylitis patients and healthy donors. The whole study cohort included over a hundred healthy donors and 25 or so ankylosing spondylitis patients. Peripheral blood was sampled, and synovial fluid was additionally collected from ankylosing spondylitis patients. The study at large found these results: Some motif variants had previously been reported in the synovial fluid and blood of reactive arthritis patients, which suggests shared mechanisms of disease initiation. The disease-linked clones were reported as significantly enriched in matched synovial fluid samples from ankylosing spondylitis patients. A TCR beta motif made up of eight highly homologous amino acid variants appeared to be characteristic of blood from ankylosing spondylitis patients. The disease-linked clones had a CD8+ phenotype and were found at relatively low frequencies in peripheral blood.

The CDR3 holds 17 amino acids from the cysteine to the phenylalanine. Only CDR3 DNA remains: 51 bases, in frame from the first base. The germline V gene (reference sequence) provides CDR1 LGHDT and CDR2 YNNKEL. V is trimmed back by 0 bases and J by 4 bases, and the junction contains 7 bases that no gene match accounts for. This clonotype was seen repeatedly, ten times or more. The antigen it binds to is not known. No base-level quality is on record; no much larger clone is a single base apart. Instrument on record: Illumina HiSeq 2500. TCR beta libraries were prepared by quantitative 5'-RACE with molecular barcodes. From the authors' description of their analysis: To identify disease-linked TCR variants, a new computational method was used, one built on a probabilistic model of VDJ rearrangement. In-frame beta chains were kept once TCRdb had trimmed the public reads at Q25 with fastp and called clones with MiXCR. Identical CDR3 proteins give one entry, which carries the most common genes and DNA. The V and J calls were determined by TCRdb, not by the authors. The sample yields 150,000 to 200,000 distinct CDR3 sequences; about 18% were counted once. The ten top clones hold around 4.7% of the sample.

The sample was blood, either unsorted or a sorted T cell fraction (not recorded which). The chain is encoded by TRBV3-1 joined to TRBJ2-2, with 8 junctional bases fitting TRBD2. The TCR originated in a male donor aged 10 to 30 with ankylosing spondylitis or in good health (not recorded which). Donor details come from another sample of the same person, matched by shared clones. Read as DNA, the sequence is TGTGCCAGCAGCCAAGACAAGCGGGAGTTGGGCACCGGGGAGCTGTTTTTT. It translates as CASSQDKRELGTGELFF. Where the CDR3 stops, the reference TRBV3-1 and TRBJ2-2 genes take over; the full variable domain is DTAVSQTPKYLVTQMGNDKSIKCEQNLGHDTMYWYKQDSKKFLKIMFSYNNKELIINETVPNRFSPKSPDKAHLNLHINSLELGDSAVYFCASSQDKRELGTGELFFGEGSRLTVL.